A single sample is the source of the 29 T cell receptor beta chains below, sequenced in a study of shared clonotypes between healthy human individuals. TCRdb keeps only in-frame clones here, not all; method: immunoSEQ multiplex PCR. Of around 600,000 clones listed, approximately 97% are singletons. Sequenced input: naive CD4+ T cells sorted from blood. This sample's subset: CD45RA+ positively selected. The origin of the receptors is a woman younger than 45 in good health.

This chain links TRBV7-9 with TRBJ2-7; TRBD2 agrees at 13 bases. Per the germline V gene, CDR1 is SEHNR and CDR2 is FQNEAQ (reference sequence). The CDR3 runs to 18 residues. V was clipped by 5 bases and J by 5 bases; unmatched bases: 15. CDR3 loop: CASSTGLAGESSVHEQYF. The CDR3 bases are TGTGCCAGCAGCACCGGACTAGCGGGAGAATCGTCGGTCCACGAGCAGTACTTC.

The chain uses TRBV5-1 and TRBJ1-5, with TRBD1 identical over 7 bases. V gave up 4 bases and J gave up 4 bases; unmatched junction bases: 8. The CDR3 extends over 15 amino acids. Germline lookup yields CDR1 SGHRS and CDR2 YFSETQ. The CDR3 loop is CASSPMGQLNQPQHF. CDR3 DNA: TGCGCCAGCAGCCCGATGGGACAGTTAAATCAGCCCCAGCATTTT. Complete variable domain (other parts from reference TRBV5-1 and TRBJ1-5): KAGVTQTPRYLIKTRGQQVTLSCSPISGHRSVSWYQQTPGQGLQFLFEYFSETQRNKGNFPGRFSGRQFSNSRSEMNVSTLELGDSALYLCASSPMGQLNQPQHFGDGTRLSIL.

V is TRBV7-9 and J is TRBJ2-3; 8 nucleotides line up with TRBD2. Germline CDR1 and CDR2: SEHNR and FQNEAQ (reference sequence). V lost 4 bases, J lost 5 bases, and 5 bases stayed unmatched. There are 14 residues in the CDR3. The CDR3 bases are TGTGCCAGCAGCTCTTCGGGAGGGGTAGATACGCAGTATTTT. Translation: CASSSSGGVDTQYF.

This chain uses TRBV4-1 with TRBJ2-1; D may be TRBD1 (5 bases). The CDR3 totals 14 residues. V was clipped by 0 bases and J by 5 bases, with 8 bases between them. Germline lookup yields CDR1 MGHRA and CDR2 YSYEKL. This chain's CDR3 is CASSQDPRDNEQFF. The CDR3 nucleotides are TGCGCCAGCAGCCAAGATCCCAGGGACAATGAGCAGTTCTTC.

V usage is TRBV5-1 and J usage is TRBJ1-5; D not resolved. Deletions cut 2 bases from V and 7 bases from J, with 10 bases between. CDR1 and CDR2 (germline): SGHRS, YFSETQ. The CDR3 is 13 residues long. CDR3 protein: CASSFEGTQPQHF. DNA of the CDR3: TGCGCCAGCAGCTTTGAGGGCACCCAGCCCCAGCATTTT.

This clone was detected once. J is TRBJ1-5 and V is TRBV19, with D perhaps matching TRBD1 (6 bases). The CDR3 is made up of 15 amino acids. Trimming cost V 4 bases and J 1 base, with 11 bases left between them. The germline V gene has CDR1 LNHDA and CDR2 SQIVND (reference sequence). The CDR3 loop reads CASSSRGGSNQPQHF. CDR3 in DNA: TGTGCCAGTAGTAGCAGGGGTGGGAGCAATCAGCCCCAGCATTTT.

The V gene is TRBV19, the J gene TRBJ2-2; TRBD2 aligns across 11 bases. This CDR3 is 17 amino acids long. Germline V gives CDR1 LNHDA, CDR2 SQIVND (reference sequence). Trimming removed 7 bases from V and 2 bases from J; junction bases left unmatched: 9. The DNA for the CDR3 is TGTGCCAGTAAATTGACTAGCGGGATTTTAAACACCGGGGAGCTGTTTTTT. Its protein product is CASKLTSGILNTGELFF.

V usage is TRBV29-1 and J usage is TRBJ2-5; TRBD2 matches at 9 bases. The last part of the DNA fits TRBJ2-7 better; the J call may be wrong. The CDR3 has 13 amino acids. Germline CDR1 and CDR2: SQVTM and ANQGSEA. CDR3 nucleotide sequence: TGCAGCGTTGTTTCGCTAGCGGGATTCGAGCAGTACTTC. It specifies CSVVSLAGFEQYF.

This clone was detected only once. V and J are TRBV27 and TRBJ1-1; the D is unclear. V lost 1 base, J lost 8 bases, and 14 bases lay in between. Looked up from germline, CDR1 is MNHEY and CDR2 is SMNVEV (reference sequence). The CDR3 extends over 14 amino acids. CDR3 residues: CASSLWQQSEEAFF. The DNA of the CDR3 is TGTGCCAGCAGTTTATGGCAGCAATCAGAGGAAGCTTTCTTT.

This sequence joins TRBV7-9 and TRBJ2-3; no reliable D call. The CDR3 contains 16 residues. The germline V and J ends were trimmed by 5 bases and 2 bases, with 17 bases remaining between them. Per germline, CDR1 SEHNR and CDR2 FQNEAQ (reference sequence). The CDR3 region is CASSTSLNSPTDTQYF. DNA for the CDR3: TGTGCCAGCAGCACATCGCTAAACAGTCCCACAGATACGCAGTATTTT.

The genes are TRBV11-2 and TRBJ2-2; D is ambiguous. Germline assignment: CDR1 SGHAT and CDR2 FQNNGV. The CDR3 has 14 residues. V lost 2 bases, J lost 6 bases, and 10 bases lay in between. The CDR3 loop is CASSLKVPPGELFF. Here the CDR3 DNA reads TGTGCCAGCAGCTTAAAGGTGCCTCCCGGGGAGCTGTTTTTT.

The V and J genes are TRBV2 and TRBJ2-7, with unresolved D. Germline V gene lookup returns CDR1 SNHLY and CDR2 FYNNEI. Deletions cut 7 bases from V and 0 bases from J, with 19 bases between. The CDR3 spans 16 residues. DNA of the CDR3: TGTGCCAGCAATGAGCAGGATTTTCTCGGCTCCTACGAGCAGTACTTC. Translated, it gives CASNEQDFLGSYEQYF.

The chain is built from TRBV2 and TRBJ2-3; 9 bases align to TRBD1. V gave up 4 bases and J gave up 3 bases; unmatched junction bases: 2. The germline V gene has CDR1 SNHLY and CDR2 FYNNEI. CDR3 length equals 14 residues. The CDR3 loop reads CASSADRGTDTQYF. DNA for the CDR3: TGTGCCAGCAGTGCCGACAGGGGGACAGATACGCAGTATTTT.

This chain connects TRBV11-3 to TRBJ2-1; TRBD2 matches at 9 bases. The length of the CDR3 is 15 residues. V dropped 4 bases and J dropped 7; count of bases not matched to a gene: 8. CDR1 is SGHNT, CDR2 YENEEA, per germline. The DNA for the CDR3 is TGTGCCAGCAGCTATAGCGGGAGTTTCAGAAATGAGCAGTTCTTC. Its protein is CASSYSGSFRNEQFF.

A word on this clone: The junction differs from germline at one of its ends, possibly a read error. The chain couples TRBV4-2 to TRBJ2-7, with 9 bases that match TRBD1. The CDR3 loop spans 16 amino acids. CDR1 is LGHNA, CDR2 YNFKEQ, per germline. The CDR3 DNA sequence: TGTGCCAGCAGCCAAAGCCCCGGACAGGGGATCTACGCGCAGTACTTC. This translates into CASSQSPGQGIYAQYF.

The chain combines TRBV10-2 with TRBJ2-1; D might be TRBD2 (5 bases). Trimming pared 6 bases from V and 0 bases from J, leaving 12 bases between. The CDR3 length is 15 residues. Germline V CDR1 and CDR2: WSHSY, SAAADI. The CDR3 protein is CASRKLEHSYNEQFF. DNA of the CDR3: TGCGCCAGCAGGAAACTAGAACACTCCTACAATGAGCAGTTCTTC.

The V call is TRBV29-1, the J call TRBJ2-3; 9 bases fit TRBD2. Trimming at V came to 0 bases and at J to 0 bases, leaving 1 base not matched to a gene. This CDR3 is 15 amino acids long. Per the germline V gene, CDR1 is SQVTM and CDR2 is ANQGSEA. CDR3 in DNA: TGCAGCGTTGAAGATAGCGGGAGTAGCACAGATACGCAGTATTTT. This translates into CSVEDSGSSTDTQYF.

The chain couples TRBV19 to TRBJ2-7, with 9 bases identical to TRBD1. The CDR3 has 14 amino acids. With V trimmed by 4 bases and J by 2 bases, 3 bases remained unmatched. CDR1 is LNHDA and CDR2 is SQIVND in the germline V gene (reference sequence). The CDR3 loop reads CASSRDRAAYEQYF. In nucleotides, the CDR3 is TGTGCCAGTAGTAGGGACAGGGCCGCCTACGAGCAGTACTTC.

Here the CDR3 DNA reads TGTGCCAGCAGTTTAATAGGTACAGGGTCGGACGAGCAGTACTTC. Translating gives CASSLIGTGSDEQYF. This rearrangement joins TRBV28 to TRBJ2-7; D might be TRBD1 (6 bases). The CDR3 is 15 amino acids. CDR1 and CDR2 (germline): MDHEN, SYDVKM. The V gene lost 2 bases and the J gene lost 5 bases, with 16 bases spanning the gap.

The genes are TRBV29-1 and TRBJ2-7; D uncertain. The CDR3 length is 13 residues. Germline CDR1 reads SQVTM; CDR2 reads ANQGSEA. The V end was cut by 8 bases, the J end by 0 bases, with 14 bases between. The CDR3 DNA sequence: TGCAGCTACAACAGTGCCCACTCCTACGAGCAGTACTTC. It specifies CSYNSAHSYEQYF.

The V and J genes are TRBV5-1 and TRBJ1-1, with D perhaps TRBD1 (6 bases). Germline-derived CDR1 and CDR2 are SGHRS and YFSETQ. CDR3 length equals 13 residues. The V gene lost 3 bases and the J gene lost 7 bases, with 13 bases spanning the gap. DNA for the CDR3: TGCGCCAGCAGCTCCCACCCACAGGGTGAAGCTTTCTTT. This gives the protein CASSSHPQGEAFF. Full variable domain (rest looked up from reference TRBV5-1 and TRBJ1-1): KAGVTQTPRYLIKTRGQQVTLSCSPISGHRSVSWYQQTPGQGLQFLFEYFSETQRNKGNFPGRFSGRQFSNSRSEMNVSTLELGDSALYLCASSSHPQGEAFFGQGTRLTVV.

This rearrangement joins TRBV28 to TRBJ2-5, with D possibly being TRBD1 (5 bases). The V gene lost 0 bases and the J gene lost 1 base, with 6 bases spanning the gap. This CDR3 has 14 amino acids. Germline V gives CDR1 MDHEN, CDR2 SYDVKM. For the CDR3, the DNA is TGTGCCAGCAGTTTATGGGACACCCAAGAGACCCAGTACTTC. It translates to CASSLWDTQETQYF.

The chain couples TRBV7-8 to TRBJ2-1; the D is unclear. This CDR3 comprises 13 residues. V was clipped by 1 base and J by 7 bases, with 8 bases between them. Germline V gene sequence: CDR1 SGHVS, CDR2 FQNEAQ. CDR3: CASSLVGVNEQFF. CDR3 nucleotides: TGTGCCAGCAGCTTAGTTGGGGTTAATGAGCAGTTCTTC.

V is TRBV7-2 and J is TRBJ2-7, with TRBD2 matching 7 bases. This CDR3 has 16 residues. CDR1 and CDR2 from the germline V gene are SGHTA and FQGNSA. V shed 4 bases, J shed 2 bases, and the junction held 11 bases outside the gene matches. Here the CDR3 DNA reads TGTGCCAGCAGCTGGAGCACAGCGGGACCCCCCTACGAGCAGTACTTC. It specifies CASSWSTAGPPYEQYF.

The chain carries TRBV27 and TRBJ2-3; D may be TRBD1 (5 bases). V shed 7 bases and J shed 3 bases, with 11 bases lying between them. This CDR3 is built from 13 residues. CDR1 is MNHEY, CDR2 SMNVEV, per germline (reference sequence). CDR3 sequence reads: CASIRAGTDTQYF. The CDR3 nucleotides are TGTGCCAGCATACGGGCAGGGACAGATACGCAGTATTTT.

This clone was picked up one time. The chain uses TRBV6-5 and TRBJ2-5; D is perhaps TRBD1 or TRBD2 (5 bases each). The germline V and J ends were trimmed by 10 bases and 5 bases, with 20 bases remaining between them. The germline V gene encodes CDR1 MNHEY and CDR2 SVGAGI. This CDR3 has 14 residues. CDR3 in DNA: TGTGCCACCAGGTCTGAGGGGTCCGGCGAGACCCAGTACTTC. Translating it yields CATRSEGSGETQYF.

About this clone: Other nucleotide sequences in the sample specify the same CDR3. This chain links TRBV27 with TRBJ1-1, with D perhaps matching TRBD1 (6 bases). Trimming removed 2 bases at V and 3 bases at J, with 10 bases between. The V gene's germline CDR1 is MNHEY and CDR2 SMNVEV (reference sequence). The CDR3 length is 14 residues. The CDR3 loop is CASSLRGADTEAFF. The CDR3 region has the DNA TGTGCCAGCAGTTTACGGGGGGCCGACACTGAAGCTTTCTTT.

Regarding this clone: Within the sample, other DNA sequences also encode this same CDR3. This chain joins TRBV5-1 and TRBJ2-7; no firm D call. Germline values: CDR1 SGHRS, CDR2 YFSETQ. This CDR3 has 12 residues. Trimming shortened V by 0 bases and J by 4 bases, and 5 bases separated the two germline ends. CDR3: CASSLGGYEQYF. The CDR3 bases are TGCGCCAGCAGCTTGGGGGGTTACGAGCAGTACTTC.

The chain couples TRBV28 to TRBJ2-3; D is tentatively TRBD1 or TRBD2 (5 bases each). In germline, CDR1 is MDHEN, CDR2 SYDVKM. Between the trimmed V and J ends, which lost 6 bases and 1 base, there was a span of 11 bases. The CDR3 contains 14 residues. CDR3 coding DNA: TGTGCCAGCAGCGAACCGGGACGCACAGATACGCAGTATTTT. Its protein is CASSEPGRTDTQYF.